This T cell receptor beta chain was captured in a study of shared T cell receptors in the human thymus. The data were produced by immunoSEQ multiplex PCR, yet TCRdb's version contains in-frame clones alone and is incomplete. Altogether 600,000 or so clones are present, 87% being singletons, with the ten largest covering 0.0094%. Germline CDR1 is SNHLY and CDR2 is FYNNEI. V lost 3 bases, J lost 4 bases, and 25 bases stayed unmatched. The CDR3 is made up of 22 amino acids. This same sample was also taken into another study, of human thymus T cells. Turning to that study: As related research reported, thymic repertoires overlapped highly among unrelated individuals.

The sequenced sample was thymocytes. The receptor was derived from a boy younger than two with a congenital heart defect. The rearrangement links TRBV2 to TRBJ2-7, with 12 bases aligning to TRBD1. The CDR3 loop reads CASSDVRPRSLGGQGALYEQYF. The CDR3 bases are TGTGCCAGCAGTGACGTCCGCCCCCGATCGCTGGGGGGACAGGGGGCTTTGTACGAGCAGTACTTC.